What follows is one T cell receptor beta chain and its context. No antigen is known for it. Base-call qualities are not available, and no considerably larger clone is one nucleotide away. This entry comes from a study of OX40 agonist ivuxolimab in advanced cancers. Turning to the overall study: The costimulatory receptor OX40 (CD134) was targeted by ivuxolimab, a fully human IgG2 agonistic monoclonal antibody. In the dose-escalation cohort, 82.7% of patients were male, and the mean age was approximately 60 years, with a range of 23 to 79. Partial responses occurred in three dose-escalation patients, of whom one had hepatocellular carcinoma and two had cutaneous melanoma. Among the roughly 50 dose-escalation patients, roughly 20 had hepatocellular carcinoma, 15 or so melanoma, 9 renal cell carcinoma and 9 head and neck cancer. The point of sequencing TCRbeta in the periphery was to test whether ivuxolimab changed TCR sequence diversity and drove clonal T-cell expansion. Patients were allowed to have had prior anti-PD-1, anti-PD-L1 or anti-CTLA-4 therapy, and approximately 40% of the dose-escalation patients had previously received checkpoint inhibitors. Intravenous ivuxolimab was administered to patients every 2 weeks at six dose levels: 0.01, 0.1, 0.3, 1.5, 3 and 10 mg/kg. The monotherapy dose-escalation portion (N of about 49 patients) of the phase I ivuxolimab trial is reported in the paper. Beyond this particular receptor, the publication reports: In the 0.1-3.0 mg/kg groups, partial responders had among the lowest normalized peripheral clonal expansion, particularly in CD8+ T cells. Antigen specificity was not determined for the clonally expanded peripheral T cells. On average, CD8+ T cells showed more expanded clones than CD4+ T cells after ivuxolimab. At doses of 0.1 to 3.0 mg/kg, clonal expansion of both CD4+ and CD8+ blood T cells was observed from baseline to week 6. Low levels of normalized T-cell clonal expansion were also seen in some patients who did not respond.

Patients with a history of autoimmune disease or receiving systemic immunosuppression were excluded from the trial. Peripheral blood for TCR sequencing was collected from all dose cohorts at baseline, on cycle 4 day 1, and on cycle 7 day 1. The samples were drawn from a first-in-human, open-label, multicenter phase I dose-escalation trial of ivuxolimab. Adults with locally advanced or metastatic melanoma, renal cell, hepatocellular, or head and neck squamous cell carcinoma were enrolled in the trial. Before TCR sequencing, CD4+ and CD8+ T cells were separately sorted from peripheral blood. According to the germline V gene, CDR1 reads SGDLS and CDR2 reads YYNGEE. Relative to germline, V is 4 bases shorter and J is 0 bases shorter, with 10 bases between their ends. The CDR3 covers 15 residues, taking in both the cysteine and the phenylalanine. Just CDR3 DNA is preserved here, 45 bases in frame from base 1.

For sequencing of the TCRbeta CDR3 region, genomic DNA was extracted from the sorted cells. The immunoSEQ Assay was used to sequence the TCRbeta CDR3 regions. TCRdb provides this immuneACCESS table in a form limited to in-frame rearrangements. Some clones are lacking; in checked studies, under half of them reflect an unresolved V gene, and why the rest are absent is not known. The sample data list about 90,000 clones, and approximately 91% of these were observed just once. The top ten clonotypes cover around 0.34% of the sample. The chain is encoded by TRBV9 joined to TRBJ1-4; there is no confident call for the D gene. The starting material was CD4+ or CD8+ T cells sorted from blood, obtained in a trial of the OX40 agonist ivuxolimab. The sequence was obtained from an adult with an advanced solid tumor such as melanoma, head and neck, liver or kidney cancer. This receptor carries the CDR3 CASSRSQATNEKLFF. The nucleotide sequence is TGTGCCAGCAGCCGGTCTCAGGCAACTAATGAAAAACTGTTTTTT.